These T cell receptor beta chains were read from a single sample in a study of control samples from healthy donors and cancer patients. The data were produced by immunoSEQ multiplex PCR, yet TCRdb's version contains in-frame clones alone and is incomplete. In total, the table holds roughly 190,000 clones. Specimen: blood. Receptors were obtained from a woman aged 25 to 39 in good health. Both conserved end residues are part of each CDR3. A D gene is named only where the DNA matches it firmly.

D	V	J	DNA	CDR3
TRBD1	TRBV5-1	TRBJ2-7	TGCGCCAGCAGCCCAATACAGGGGGCGGCTTACGAGCAGTACTTC	CASSPIQGAAYEQYF
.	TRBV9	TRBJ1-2	TGTGCCAGCAGCGTAGCTATGGATCTCGCTAACTATGGCTACACCTTC	CASSVAMDLANYGYTF
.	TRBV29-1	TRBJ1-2	TGCAGCGTTGAACGGGGCTGGGGGAATGGCTACACCTTC	CSVERGWGNGYTF
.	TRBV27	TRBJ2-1	TGTGCCAGCAGTTTAGACGGCAATGAGCAGTTCTTC	CASSLDGNEQFF
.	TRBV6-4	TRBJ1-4	TGTGCCAGCAGAAGCCAACCCTTGGATGAAAAACTGTTTTTT	CASRSQPLDEKLFF
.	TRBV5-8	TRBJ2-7	TGTGCCAGCAGCTTGGGTCCGACAGTTCCCTACGAGCAGTACTTC	CASSLGPTVPYEQYF
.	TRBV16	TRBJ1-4	TGTGCCAGCAGCCAGCGGACAGCGACTAATGAAAAACTGTTTTTT	CASSQRTATNEKLFF
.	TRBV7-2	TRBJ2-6	TGTGCCAGCAGCTTACTCCGGACCCTTGGAGGATCTGGGGCCAACGTCCTGACTTTC	CASSLLRTLGGSGANVLTF
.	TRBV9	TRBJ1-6	TGTGCCAGCAGCTCAGGGGTTTCCTATAATTCACCCCTCCACTTT	CASSSGVSYNSPLHF
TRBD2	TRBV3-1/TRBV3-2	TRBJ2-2	TGTGCCAGCAGCCAGGGGCGGGGGACCGGGGAGCTGTTTTTT	CASSQGRGTGELFF
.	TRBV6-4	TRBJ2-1	TGTGCCAGCAGTGACTCAGGGCACAATGAGCAGTTCTTC	CASSDSGHNEQFF
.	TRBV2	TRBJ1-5	TGTGCCAGCAGTGGGAGGGGAAGCAATCAGCCCCAGCATTTT	CASSGRGSNQPQHF
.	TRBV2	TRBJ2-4	TGTGCCAGCAGTGAACGAGGGAATTGGCGGCAAGCTAAAAACATTCAGTACTTC	CASSERGNWRQAKNIQYF
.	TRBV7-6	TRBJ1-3	TGTGCCAGCAGCTTCAGGGCTCCCCTAGGCGGAAACACCATATATTTT	CASSFRAPLGGNTIYF
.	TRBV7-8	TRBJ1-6	TGTGCCAGCAGCTTAGGGGCCACAGGGAAATCACCCCTCCACTTT	CASSLGATGKSPLHF
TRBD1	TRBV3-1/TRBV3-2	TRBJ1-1	TGTGCCAGCAGCCCCCGTTCAGGGGGCCGGAACACTGAAGCTTTCTTT	CASSPRSGGRNTEAFF
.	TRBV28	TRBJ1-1	TGTGCCAGCAGTTTATTGAACTATTGGGCTGAAGCTTTCTTT	CASSLLNYWAEAFF
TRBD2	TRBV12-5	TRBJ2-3	TGTGCTAGTGGTTCTATCCTCGCGGGGGGGGCGGATACGCAGTATTTT	CASGSILAGGADTQYF
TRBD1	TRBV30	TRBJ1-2	TGTGCCTGGAGCGAACTCGGACAGGGGGCGATCGGCTACACCTTC	CAWSELGQGAIGYTF
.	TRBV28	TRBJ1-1	TGTGCCAGCAGTTTAGGTCCATTCACTAGGAACACTGAAGCTTTCTTT	CASSLGPFTRNTEAFF
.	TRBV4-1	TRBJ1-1	TGCGCCAGCAGCCAAGGGTACGGGAACACTGAAGCTTTCTTT	CASSQGYGNTEAFF
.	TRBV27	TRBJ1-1	TGTGCCAGCAGTTTAAGGAGGGGAGGTAACACTGAAGCTTTCTTT	CASSLRRGGNTEAFF
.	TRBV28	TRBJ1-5	TGTGCCAGCAGTCCCGGATGGCCCGATAGCAATCAGCCCCAGCATTTT	CASSPGWPDSNQPQHF
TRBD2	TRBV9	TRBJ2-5	TGTGCCAGCAGCGTAGGTAGCGGGGGTGAGACCCAGTACTTC	CASSVGSGGETQYF
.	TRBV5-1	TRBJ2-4	TGCGCCAGCAGCTTGGAACGGTCGACCGAAAACATTCAGTACTTC	CASSLERSTENIQYF
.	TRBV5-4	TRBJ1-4	TGTGCCAGCAGCGCTCATGGGACGGTTGAAAAACTGTTTTTT	CASSAHGTVEKLFF
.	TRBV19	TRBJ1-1	TGTGCCAGTAGTCAGCAGCGAGGAAACACTGAAGCTTTCTTT	CASSQQRGNTEAFF
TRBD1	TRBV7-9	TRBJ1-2	TGTGCCAGCAGCTCTAACAGGGGATTAGTCCTATGGGGCTACACCTTC	CASSSNRGLVLWGYTF
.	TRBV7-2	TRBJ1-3	TGTGCCAGCAGCCAAAGAGGGACAACCTCTGGAAACACCATATATTTT	CASSQRGTTSGNTIYF
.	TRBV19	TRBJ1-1	TGTGCCAGTAGTATTTCAGTGAACACTGAAGCTTTCTTT	CASSISVNTEAFF
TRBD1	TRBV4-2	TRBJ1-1	TGTGCCAGCAGCCAAGGACAGGGGGGGACTGAAGCTTTCTTT	CASSQGQGGTEAFF
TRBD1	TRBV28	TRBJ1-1	TGTGCCAGCAGGCCGGGACAGATGAACACTGAAGCTTTCTTT	CASRPGQMNTEAFF
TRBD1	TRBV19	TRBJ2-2	TGTGCCAGTAGAATCAGGGGGACCGGGGAGCTGTTTTTT	CASRIRGTGELFF
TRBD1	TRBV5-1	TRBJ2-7	TGCGCCAGCAGCTTGGAACCCGGGACAGTCTCCTACGAGCAGTACTTC	CASSLEPGTVSYEQYF
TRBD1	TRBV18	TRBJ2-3	TGTGCCAGCTCACCCAGACAGGGGCGGGCAGATACGCAGTATTTT	CASSPRQGRADTQYF
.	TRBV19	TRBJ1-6	TGTGCCAGTAGTACGACAGGTTATAATTCACCCCTCCACTTT	CASSTTGYNSPLHF
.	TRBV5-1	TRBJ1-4	TGCGCCAGCAGCCCGGCTGTTTCTGAAAAACTGTTTTTT	CASSPAVSEKLFF
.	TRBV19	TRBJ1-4	TGTGCCAGTATCGGCGGAACAAAAAATGCAACTAATGAAAAACTGTTTTTT	CASIGGTKNATNEKLFF
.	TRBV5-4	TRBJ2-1	TGTGCCAGCAGCTTGGGTGCCGGGGATGAGCAGTTCTTC	CASSLGAGDEQFF
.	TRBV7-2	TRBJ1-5	TGTGCCAGCAGCCCTTTTAGTTTAACGCAGAATCAGCCCCAGCATTTT	CASSPFSLTQNQPQHF
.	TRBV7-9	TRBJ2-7	TGTGCCAGCAGCTTAGAGGGGGGGCTGGAGCAGTACTTC	CASSLEGGLEQYF
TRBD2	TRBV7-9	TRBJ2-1	TGTGCCAGCAGCTCCGTGACTAGCGGTGAGCAGTTCTTC	CASSSVTSGEQFF
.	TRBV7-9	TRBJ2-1	TGTGCCAGCAGCTTAGATCCGGGGGATGAGCAGTTCTTC	CASSLDPGDEQFF
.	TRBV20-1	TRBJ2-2	TGCAGTGCCAAGCGTGGGGAGCTGTTTTTT	CSAKRGELFF
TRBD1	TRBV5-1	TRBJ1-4	TGCGCCAGCAGCTTGGACAGGGGGAGTGAAAAACTGTTTTTT	CASSLDRGSEKLFF
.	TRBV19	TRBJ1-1	TGTGCCAGTAGTTCTCGCCGGGCAACGAACACTGAAGCTTTCTTT	CASSSRRATNTEAFF
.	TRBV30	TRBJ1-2	TGTGCCTGGAGTGTGCAGTCTGGGGGCTACACCTTC	CAWSVQSGGYTF
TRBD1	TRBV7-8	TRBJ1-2	TGTGCCAGCAGCTTACCGAGACAGGGGGTTAACTATGGCTACACCTTC	CASSLPRQGVNYGYTF
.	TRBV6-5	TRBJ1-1	TGTGCCAGCAGCAGAGCTGCAGGGCTCACTGAAGCTTTCTTT	CASSRAAGLTEAFF
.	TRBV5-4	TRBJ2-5	TGTGCCAGCAGCTTGACGTTGACCCGGCAGACCCAGTACTTC	CASSLTLTRQTQYF
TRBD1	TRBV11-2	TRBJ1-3	TGTGCCAGCAGCTCCCTACAGGGGGCGCGGGGCTCTGGAAACACCATATATTTT	CASSSLQGARGSGNTIYF
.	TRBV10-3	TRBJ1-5	TGTGCCATCAGTGAGGGGGCCGGGGATCAGCCCCAGCATTTT	CAISEGAGDQPQHF
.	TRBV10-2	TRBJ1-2	TGCGCCAGCGGGACGGACATACGCTATGGCTACACCTTC	CASGTDIRYGYTF
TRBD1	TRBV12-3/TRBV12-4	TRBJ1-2	TGTGCCAGCAACGGACAGGGAGACTATGGCTACACCTTC	CASNGQGDYGYTF
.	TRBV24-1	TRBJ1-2	TGTGCCACCAGTGACCCGGCGGGGGAGGGGAGGTATGGCTACACCTTC	CATSDPAGEGRYGYTF